Below, one T cell receptor (beta chain) is given with its context. Its antigen is as yet unknown. The V gene's germline CDR1 is SNHLY and CDR2 FYNNEI. The V end was cut by 7 bases, the J end by 3 bases, with 10 bases between. This CDR3 is 12 amino acids long. After template switching added a universal primer site, the resulting cDNA carried unique molecular identifiers. TCRdb redid the calling of the 5' RACE reads with MiXCR, one entry per CDR3 protein. The top ten clones hold approximately 0.52% of a sample with some 500,000 distinct CDR3 sequences, 13% to 15% of them seen once. This sample stems from a study of identical twins. Study outcomes and limitations: There was an excess of low generation probability in the out-of-frame alpha sequences that twins shared.

The same sample was also used in a study of yellow fever vaccine responses in identical twins.

The chain couples TRBV2 to TRBJ2-7; tentative D call: TRBD1 (6 bases). The sequence was obtained from a woman aged 18-29 years in good health. The sample comprised CD4+ T cells sorted from blood. The CDR3 sequence: CASKDSYYEQYF. CDR3 in DNA: TGTGCCAGCAAGGACAGCTACTACGAGCAGTACTTC. The full variable domain, completed using reference TRBV2 and TRBJ2-7, is EPEVTQTPSHQVTQMGQEVILRCVPISNHLYFYWYRQILGQKVEFLVSFYNNEISEKSEIFDDQFSVERPDGSNFTLKIRSTKLEDSAMYFCASKDSYYEQYFGPGTRLTVT.